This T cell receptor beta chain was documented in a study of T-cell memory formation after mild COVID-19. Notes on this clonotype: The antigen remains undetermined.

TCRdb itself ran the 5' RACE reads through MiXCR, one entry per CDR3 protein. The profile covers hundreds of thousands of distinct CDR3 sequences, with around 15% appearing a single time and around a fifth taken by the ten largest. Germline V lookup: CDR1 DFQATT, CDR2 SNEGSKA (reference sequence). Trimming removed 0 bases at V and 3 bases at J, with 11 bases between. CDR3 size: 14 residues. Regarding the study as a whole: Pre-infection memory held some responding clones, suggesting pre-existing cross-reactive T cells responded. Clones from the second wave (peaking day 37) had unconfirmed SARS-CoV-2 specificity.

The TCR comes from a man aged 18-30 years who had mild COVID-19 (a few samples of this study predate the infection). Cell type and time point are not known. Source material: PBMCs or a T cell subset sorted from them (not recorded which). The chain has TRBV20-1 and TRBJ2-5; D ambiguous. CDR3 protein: CSARDRKGEETQYF. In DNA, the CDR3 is TGCAGTGCTAGAGATAGGAAAGGAGAAGAGACCCAGTACTTC.